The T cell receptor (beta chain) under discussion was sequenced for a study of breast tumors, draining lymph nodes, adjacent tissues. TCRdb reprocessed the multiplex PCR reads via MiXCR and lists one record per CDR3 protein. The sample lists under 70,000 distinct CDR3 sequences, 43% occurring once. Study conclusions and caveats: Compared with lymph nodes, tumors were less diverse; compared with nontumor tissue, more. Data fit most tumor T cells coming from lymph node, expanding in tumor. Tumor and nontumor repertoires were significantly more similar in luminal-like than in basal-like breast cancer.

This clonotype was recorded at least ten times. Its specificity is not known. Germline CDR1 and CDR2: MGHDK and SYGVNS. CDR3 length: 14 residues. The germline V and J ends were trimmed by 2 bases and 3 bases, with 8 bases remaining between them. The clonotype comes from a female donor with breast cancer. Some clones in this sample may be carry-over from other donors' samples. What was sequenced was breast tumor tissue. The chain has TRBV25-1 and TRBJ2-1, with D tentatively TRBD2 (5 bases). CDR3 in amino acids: CASSEEGVYNEQFF. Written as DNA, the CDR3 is TGTGCCAGCAGTGAAGAGGGAGTCTACAATGAGCAGTTCTTC.